This entry lists 7 T cell receptor beta chains sequenced from one sample in a study of blood T cell repertoires in COVID-19. The method was immunoSEQ multiplex PCR; TCRdb's version includes in-frame clones alone and lacks a portion of them. The sample consists of 230,000 or so clones, approximately 90% of them appearing once. Sequenced material: PBMCs or T cells enriched from blood (not recorded which). These receptors originate from a woman younger than 45 who had recovered from COVID-19.

V usage is TRBV4-3 and J usage is TRBJ1-6, with a possible D match to TRBD1 (6 bases). V lost 1 base to trimming and J lost 8 bases, with 12 bases between them. This CDR3 spans 15 amino acids. Germline lookup yields CDR1 LGHNA and CDR2 YSLEER. The DNA of the CDR3 is TGCGCCAGCAGCCAAGCTACGAGGGGGTATTCACCCCTCCACTTT. Its translation is CASSQATRGYSPLHF.

The CDR3 region has the DNA TGTGCCAGCAGCTTAGTGCGTCTAGCGGGATCCTACGAGCAGTACTTC. Its protein product is CASSLVRLAGSYEQYF. The chain recombines TRBV11-2 with TRBJ2-7, with 9 bases that match TRBD2. There are 16 residues in the CDR3. Germline CDR1 reads SGHAT; CDR2 reads FQNNGV. V shed 1 base and J 1 base; nucleotides not matched to a gene: 5.

This sequence joins TRBV5-1 and TRBJ1-3; tentative D call: TRBD1 (5 bases). Trimming stripped 1 base from V and 0 bases from J, with 11 bases between. Germline V CDR1 and CDR2: SGHRS, YFSETQ. The CDR3 contains 16 residues. The CDR3 loop reads CASSLQGRSSGNTIYF. The CDR3 DNA reads as TGCGCCAGCAGCTTGCAGGGAAGAAGCTCTGGAAACACCATATATTTT.

The CDR3 region is CASSQDGGAEAFF. The CDR3 coding sequence is TGCGCCAGCAGCCAAGACGGAGGCGCCGAAGCTTTCTTT. V gene TRBV4-1 combines with J gene TRBJ1-1; D is unclear. V shed 0 bases and J shed 8 bases, with 10 bases lying between them. The CDR3 has 13 amino acids. Germline CDR1 MGHRA, CDR2 YSYEKL.

The chain uses TRBV19 and TRBJ1-5, with 8 bases matching TRBD1. V was clipped by 3 bases and J by 3 bases; unmatched bases: 4. The CDR3 covers 15 residues. In germline, CDR1 is LNHDA, CDR2 SQIVND (reference sequence). The CDR3 sequence: CASSIHRGDNQPQHF. The CDR3 DNA reads as TGTGCCAGTAGTATTCACAGGGGGGACAATCAGCCCCAGCATTTT.

The table lists this clone with a count of one. This chain connects TRBV7-2 to TRBJ1-5; D unresolved. The germline V gene encodes CDR1 SGHTA and CDR2 FQGNSA. The CDR3 extends over 14 amino acids. Trimming took off 1 base at V and 2 bases at J, with 6 bases between the two ends. The CDR3 DNA is TGTGCCAGCAGCTTAGTGGCCGGCAATCAGCCCCAGCATTTT. Its translation: CASSLVAGNQPQHF.

This chain uses TRBV2 with TRBJ2-1; a weak D match, TRBD1 (6 bases). Germline CDR1 reads SNHLY; CDR2 reads FYNNEI. CDR3 length: 14 residues. V lost 5 bases and J 1 base, leaving 9 bases between the germline ends. The CDR3 spells CASSWTASYNEQFF. For the CDR3, the DNA is TGTGCCAGCAGTTGGACAGCTTCCTACAATGAGCAGTTCTTC.